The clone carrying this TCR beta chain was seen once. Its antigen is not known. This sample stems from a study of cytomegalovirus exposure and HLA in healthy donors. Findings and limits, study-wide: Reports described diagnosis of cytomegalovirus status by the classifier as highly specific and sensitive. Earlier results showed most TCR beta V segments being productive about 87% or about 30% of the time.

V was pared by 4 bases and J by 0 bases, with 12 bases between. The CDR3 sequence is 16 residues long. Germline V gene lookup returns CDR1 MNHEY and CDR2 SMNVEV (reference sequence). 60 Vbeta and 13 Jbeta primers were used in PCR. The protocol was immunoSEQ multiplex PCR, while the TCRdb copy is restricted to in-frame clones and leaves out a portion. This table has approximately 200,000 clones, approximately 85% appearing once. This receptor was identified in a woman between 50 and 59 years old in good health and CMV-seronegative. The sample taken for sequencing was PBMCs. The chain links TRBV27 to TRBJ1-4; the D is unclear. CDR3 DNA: TGTGCCAGCAGTTGGGCAGCTACTGCAACTAATGAAAAACTGTTTTTT. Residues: CASSWAATATNEKLFF.